The 14 T cell receptor beta chains listed next were all sequenced from one sample in a study of T cell responses to AZD1222 COVID-19 vaccine. Profiling relied on immunoSEQ multiplex PCR, and the TCRdb table lists in-frame clones only, not all of them. Of hundreds of thousands of clones in the sample, approximately 94% were seen once. The starting material was peripheral blood, obtained 28 days after the second AZD1222 dose. All receptors come from an adult who received the AZD1222 COVID-19 vaccine.

The genes are TRBV3-1 (or the pseudogene TRBV3-2) and TRBJ2-3, with 11 bases identical to TRBD2. Germline-derived CDR1 and CDR2 are LGHDT and YNNKEL (reference sequence). This CDR3 contains 16 residues. V gave up 4 bases and J gave up 3 bases; unmatched junction bases: 6. CDR3 DNA: TGTGCCAGCAGCCTTTATAGCGGGAGGGAGACAGATACGCAGTATTTT. It translates to CASSLYSGRETDTQYF.

The V gene is TRBV5-4, the J gene TRBJ2-2; TRBD1 aligns across 7 bases. Germline V gene data show CDR1 as SGHNT and CDR2 as YYREEE (reference sequence). This CDR3 has 15 residues. The junction had 4 bases not matched to a gene; V was cut back by 5 bases and J by 0 bases. The CDR3 coding sequence is TGTGCCAGCAGATGGACAGGAGCGAACACCGGGGAGCTGTTTTTT. Protein product: CASRWTGANTGELFF.

The chain recombines TRBV5-6 with TRBJ2-7, with 10 bases lining up with TRBD2. Germline V gene lookup returns CDR1 SGHDT and CDR2 YYEEEE. This CDR3 contains 14 residues. The V and J ends lost 0 bases and 6 bases, in that order; junction bases with no gene match: 3. Written as DNA, the CDR3 is TGTGCCAGCAGCTTGGACCCTAGCGGGGGCGAGCAGTACTTC. Protein sequence: CASSLDPSGGEQYF. Based on the CDR3 plus reference TRBV5-6 and TRBJ2-7, the full variable domain is DAGVTQSPTHLIKTRGQQVTLRCSPKSGHDTVSWYQQALGQGPQFIFQYYEEEERQRGNFPDRFSGHQFPNYSSELNVNALLLGDSALYLCASSLDPSGGEQYFGPGTRLTVT.

This chain links TRBV27 with TRBJ2-1; TRBD1 might be the D (6 bases). V was cut by 8 bases and J by 4 bases, with 18 bases left in between. CDR1 is MNHEY, CDR2 SMNVEV, per germline (reference sequence). This CDR3 contains 15 residues. The CDR3 reads CASRIDRRGYNEQFF. The CDR3 nucleotides read TGTGCCAGCCGGATAGACCGCAGGGGATACAATGAGCAGTTCTTC.

Only one count was recorded for this clone. The chain uses TRBV28 and TRBJ1-1; maybe TRBD1 (5 bases). Germline V lookup: CDR1 MDHEN, CDR2 SYDVKM. This CDR3 is built from 13 residues. The V and J ends lost 2 bases and 4 bases respectively, with 8 bases between them. CDR3 nucleotide sequence: TGTGCCAGCAGTTTACAGGGAGCCACTGAAGCTTTCTTT. It encodes CASSLQGATEAFF.

The chain employs TRBV28 and TRBJ1-4; D may be TRBD1 (6 bases). The V gene lost 2 bases and the J gene lost 8 bases, with 18 bases spanning the gap. The CDR3 covers 16 residues. The germline V gene has CDR1 MDHEN and CDR2 SYDVKM. The CDR3 DNA follows: TGTGCCAGCAGTTTACCACACGGCAGGGGTAGGGAAAAACTGTTTTTT. As protein: CASSLPHGRGREKLFF. Drawing the rest from reference TRBV28 and TRBJ1-4, the complete variable domain is DVKVTQSSRYLVKRTGEKVFLECVQDMDHENMFWYRQDPGLGLRLIYFSYDVKMKEKGDIPEGYSVSREKKERFSLILESASTNQTSMYLCASSLPHGRGREKLFFGSGTQLSVL.

This chain joins TRBV7-3 and TRBJ2-3; 11 bases match TRBD2. This CDR3 has 15 amino acids. Per the germline V gene, CDR1 is SGHTA and CDR2 is FQGTGA. With 3 bases clipped from V and 6 bases from J, the junction kept 5 bases outside the gene matches. The CDR3 sequence is CASSFGTSGFDTQYF. Here the CDR3 DNA reads TGTGCCAGCAGCTTTGGGACTAGCGGTTTTGATACGCAGTATTTT.

This clone occurred once. The V call is TRBV15, the J call TRBJ2-7, with D perhaps assigned TRBD1 or TRBD2 (5 bases each). The germline V gene has CDR1 LNHNV and CDR2 YYDKDF (reference sequence). CDR3 length: 14 amino acids. V was shortened by 0 bases and J by 4 bases, with 10 bases between the two germline ends. CDR3 sequence: CATSRDTGLYEQYF. In DNA form, the CDR3 reads TGTGCCACCAGCAGAGATACAGGACTTTACGAGCAGTACTTC.

The V gene is TRBV3-1 (or the pseudogene TRBV3-2), the J gene TRBJ1-3; no reliable D call. Trimming removed 4 bases from V and 0 bases from J, with 13 bases in between. Looked up from germline, CDR1 is LGHDT and CDR2 is YNNKEL (reference sequence). This CDR3 is built from 16 residues. CDR3 amino acids: CASSPQLPDSGNTIYF. The CDR3, as DNA: TGTGCCAGCAGCCCCCAGTTGCCGGACTCTGGAAACACCATATATTTT.

V gene TRBV19 combines with J gene TRBJ2-1; 9 nucleotides line up with TRBD1. The CDR3 is made up of 15 amino acids. Germline assignment: CDR1 LNHDA and CDR2 SQIVND (reference sequence). V gave up 5 bases and J gave up 3 bases; unmatched junction bases: 5. This chain's CDR3 is CASSPGQGLYNEQFF. The CDR3 coding sequence is TGTGCCAGTAGTCCGGGACAGGGCCTCTACAATGAGCAGTTCTTC.

The V call is TRBV5-1, the J call TRBJ2-3; 7 bases align to TRBD2. After removal of 2 bases from V and 0 bases from J, the junction contained 6 bases not matched to a gene. The germline V gene has CDR1 SGHRS and CDR2 YFSETQ. The CDR3 is made up of 16 amino acids. The CDR3 spells CASSFLGLVSTDTQYF. CDR3 in DNA: TGCGCCAGCAGCTTTTTAGGACTAGTGAGCACAGATACGCAGTATTTT.

This chain connects TRBV27 to TRBJ2-7; 9 bases map to TRBD2. Germline V gene sequence: CDR1 MNHEY, CDR2 SMNVEV (reference sequence). V shed 4 bases, J shed 2 bases, and the junction held 12 bases outside the gene matches. The CDR3 sequence is 17 residues long. CDR3 nucleotide sequence: TGTGCCAGCAGTTCCCCGACTAGCGGCACCTACACCTACGAGCAGTACTTC. It codes for CASSSPTSGTYTYEQYF.

The J gene is TRBJ2-1, the V gene TRBV18; D may be TRBD1 or TRBD2 (5 bases each). The CDR3 contains 16 residues. Germline V gives CDR1 KGHSH, CDR2 LQKENI. The V and J ends lost 3 bases and 9 bases respectively, with 21 bases between them. The CDR3 is CASSPGVEAPLREQFF. In nucleotides, the CDR3 is TGTGCCAGCTCACCGGGGGTGGAGGCCCCACTTCGTGAGCAGTTCTTC.

The V call is TRBV28, the J call TRBJ2-5; 11 nucleotides agree with TRBD2. This CDR3 has 14 residues. Germline V gene sequence: CDR1 MDHEN, CDR2 SYDVKM. The trim removed 7 bases at V and 5 bases at J, leaving 6 bases unmatched. The CDR3 sequence: CASISGGAGETQYF. CDR3 DNA: TGTGCCAGCATTAGCGGGGGGGCAGGGGAGACCCAGTACTTC.